Here is one T cell receptor beta chain with its context. The antigen is not known. The data stem from a study of PD-1 blockade in classical Hodgkin lymphoma. All trial patients relapsed after autologous stem cell transplantation. The table came from immunoSEQ multiplex PCR; TCRdb's copy has only in-frame clones and leaves some out. The sample shows roughly 28,000 clones, nearly 80% of them seen only once. Study-wide results and caveats: Patients newly diagnosed and complete responders had comparable baseline diversity.

CDR3 size: 15 residues. Germline CDR1 reads LNHDA; CDR2 reads SQIVND (reference sequence). V was cut by 6 bases and J by 4 bases, with 15 bases left in between. This sequence was found in a human donor with classical Hodgkin lymphoma. V and J are TRBV19 and TRBJ1-4, with a possible D match to TRBD1 (5 bases). This sample comprised peripheral blood mononuclear cells (PBMCs), obtained before the second cycle of nivolumab. The CDR3 coding sequence is TGTGCCAGTAGACGCGAACAGGCTATTAATGAAAAACTGTTTTTT. Translated: CASRREQAINEKLFF.